This T cell receptor beta chain was sequenced during a study of vaccination effects on CD4 cells after COVID-19. Study information: Every participant took two doses of the BNT162b2 or mRNA-1273 vaccine.

J lost 0 bases, V lost 3 bases, and 8 bases had no gene match. Germline assignment: CDR1 SGHAT and CDR2 FQNNGV. The CDR3 runs to 18 residues. This clone was seen a handful of times. Its cognate antigen is unknown. Peptide-pool stimulation followed by sequencing identified expanded antigen-specific CD4+ clonotypes in the ViraFEST assay. Upon completion of about eleven days in culture, CD4+ T cells were isolated. Between March and December 2020, the person had a SARS-CoV-2 infection that PCR confirmed. On both days 3 and 7, half of the culture medium was replaced with IL-2 medium. Libraries were prepared by immunoSEQ multiplex PCR; TCRdb keeps only in-frame clonotypes and omits some of them. This sample carries 30,000 to 45,000 clones, around 70% of them seen once, and the ten largest clones take over 15%.

The input for sequencing was CD4+ T cells from PBMCs cultured with HCoV-NL63 spike peptides, taken before COVID-19 vaccination. V gene TRBV11-2 combines with J gene TRBJ2-1; 10 nucleotides align to TRBD2. The TCR originated in a human donor who had a prior SARS-CoV-2 infection. CDR3 residues: CASSLRILAGGSYNEQFF. CDR3 DNA: TGTGCCAGCAGCTTGCGAATCTTAGCGGGAGGCTCCTACAATGAGCAGTTCTTC. Supplemented by reference TRBV11-2 and TRBJ2-1, the full variable domain reads EAGVAQSPRYKIIEKRQSVAFWCNPISGHATLYWYQQILGQGPKLLIQFQNNGVVDDSQLPKDRFSAERLKGVDSTLKIQPAKLEDSAVYLCASSLRILAGGSYNEQFFGPGTRLTVL.